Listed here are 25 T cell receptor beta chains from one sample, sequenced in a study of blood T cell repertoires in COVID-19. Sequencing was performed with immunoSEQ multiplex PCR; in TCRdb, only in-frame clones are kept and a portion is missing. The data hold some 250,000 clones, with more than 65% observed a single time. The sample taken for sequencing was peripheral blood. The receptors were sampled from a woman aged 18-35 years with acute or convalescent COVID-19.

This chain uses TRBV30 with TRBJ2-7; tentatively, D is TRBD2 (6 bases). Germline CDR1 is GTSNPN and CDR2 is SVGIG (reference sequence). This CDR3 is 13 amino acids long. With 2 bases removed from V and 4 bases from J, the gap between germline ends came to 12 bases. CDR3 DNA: TGTGCCTGGAGTCTGGGGACTCAATACGAGCAGTACTTC. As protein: CAWSLGTQYEQYF. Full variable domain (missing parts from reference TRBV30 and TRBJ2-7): SQTIHQWPATLVQPVGSPLSLECTVEGTSNPNLYWYRQAAGRGLQLLFYSVGIGQISSEVPQNLSASRPQDRQFILSSKKLLLSDSGFYLCAWSLGTQYEQYFGPGTRLTVT.

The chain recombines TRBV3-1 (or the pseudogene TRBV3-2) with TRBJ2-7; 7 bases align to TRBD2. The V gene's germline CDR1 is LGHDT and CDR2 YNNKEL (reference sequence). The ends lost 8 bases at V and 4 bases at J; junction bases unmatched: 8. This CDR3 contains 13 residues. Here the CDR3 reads CASSASGMYEQYF. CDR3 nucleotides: TGTGCCAGCTCGGCGAGCGGGATGTACGAGCAGTACTTC.

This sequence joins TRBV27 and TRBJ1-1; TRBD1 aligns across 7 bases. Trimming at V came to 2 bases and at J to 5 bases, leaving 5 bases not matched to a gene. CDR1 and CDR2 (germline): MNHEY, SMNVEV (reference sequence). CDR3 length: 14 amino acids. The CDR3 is CASSLRTGETEAFF. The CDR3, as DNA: TGTGCCAGCAGTTTACGAACAGGGGAAACTGAAGCTTTCTTT.

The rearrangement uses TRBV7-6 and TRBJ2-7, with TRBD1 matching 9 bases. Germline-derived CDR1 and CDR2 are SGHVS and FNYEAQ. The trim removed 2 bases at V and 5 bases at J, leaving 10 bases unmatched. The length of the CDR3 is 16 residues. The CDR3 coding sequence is TGTGCCAGCAGCTTACCGACAGGGGGACAGGGAAACGAGCAGTACTTC. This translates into CASSLPTGGQGNEQYF.

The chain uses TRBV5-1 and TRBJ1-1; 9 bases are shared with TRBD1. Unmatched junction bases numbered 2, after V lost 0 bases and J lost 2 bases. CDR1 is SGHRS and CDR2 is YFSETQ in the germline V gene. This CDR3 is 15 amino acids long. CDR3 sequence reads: CASSLGDRANTEAFF. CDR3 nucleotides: TGCGCCAGCAGCTTGGGGGACAGGGCAAACACTGAAGCTTTCTTT. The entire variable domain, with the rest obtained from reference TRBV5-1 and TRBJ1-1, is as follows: KAGVTQTPRYLIKTRGQQVTLSCSPISGHRSVSWYQQTPGQGLQFLFEYFSETQRNKGNFPGRFSGRQFSNSRSEMNVSTLELGDSALYLCASSLGDRANTEAFFGQGTRLTVV.

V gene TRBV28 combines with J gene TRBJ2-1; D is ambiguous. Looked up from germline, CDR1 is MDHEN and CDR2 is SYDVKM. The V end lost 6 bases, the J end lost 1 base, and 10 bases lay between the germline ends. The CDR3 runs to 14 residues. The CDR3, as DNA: TGTGCCAGCAGGGGTTACGGGTCCTACAATGAGCAGTTCTTC. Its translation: CASRGYGSYNEQFF.

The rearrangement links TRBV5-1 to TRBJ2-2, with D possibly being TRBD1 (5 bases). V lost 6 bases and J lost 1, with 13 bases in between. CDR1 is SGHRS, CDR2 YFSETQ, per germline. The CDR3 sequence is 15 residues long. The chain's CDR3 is CASIEGAMNTGELFF. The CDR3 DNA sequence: TGCGCCAGCATCGAAGGGGCGATGAACACCGGGGAGCTGTTTTTT.

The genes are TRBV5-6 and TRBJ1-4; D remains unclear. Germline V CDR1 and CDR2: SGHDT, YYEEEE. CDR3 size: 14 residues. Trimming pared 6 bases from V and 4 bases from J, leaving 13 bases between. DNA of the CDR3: TGTGCCAGCACCCTGGCGGGAATTAATGAAAAACTGTTTTTT. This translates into CASTLAGINEKLFF. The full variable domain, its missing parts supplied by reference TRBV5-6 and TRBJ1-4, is DAGVTQSPTHLIKTRGQQVTLRCSPKSGHDTVSWYQQALGQGPQFIFQYYEEEERQRGNFPDRFSGHQFPNYSSELNVNALLLGDSALYLCASTLAGINEKLFFGSGTQLSVL.

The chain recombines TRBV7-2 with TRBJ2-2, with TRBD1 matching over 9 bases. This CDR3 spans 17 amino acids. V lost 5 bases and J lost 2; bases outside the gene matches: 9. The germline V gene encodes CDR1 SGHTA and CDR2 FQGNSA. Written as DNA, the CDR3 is TGTGCCAGCAGCGTCAGGGGGGACAGGGTTAACACCGGGGAGCTGTTTTTT. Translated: CASSVRGDRVNTGELFF.

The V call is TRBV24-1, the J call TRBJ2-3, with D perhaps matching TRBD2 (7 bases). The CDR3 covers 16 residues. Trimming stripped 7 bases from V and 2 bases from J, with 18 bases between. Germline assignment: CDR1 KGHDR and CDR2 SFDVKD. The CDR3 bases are TGTGCCACCAGCTCCGCGGGGGCATCCTACACAGATACGCAGTATTTT. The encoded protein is CATSSAGASYTDTQYF.

The CDR3: CASSTADRGNGYTF. The CDR3 bases are TGTGCCAGTAGTACGGCCGACAGGGGGAATGGCTACACCTTC. The chain uses TRBV19 and TRBJ1-2, with TRBD1 matching 9 bases. The V gene's germline CDR1 is LNHDA and CDR2 SQIVND (reference sequence). The CDR3 contains 14 residues. The trim removed 4 bases at V and 6 bases at J, leaving 6 bases unmatched.

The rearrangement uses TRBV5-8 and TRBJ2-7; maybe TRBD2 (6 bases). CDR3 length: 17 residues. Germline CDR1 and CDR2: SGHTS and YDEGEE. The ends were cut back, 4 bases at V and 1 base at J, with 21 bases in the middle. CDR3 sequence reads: CASSIHRGNSGSYEQYF. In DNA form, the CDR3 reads TGTGCCAGCAGCATCCACCGAGGGAATAGCGGATCCTACGAGCAGTACTTC.

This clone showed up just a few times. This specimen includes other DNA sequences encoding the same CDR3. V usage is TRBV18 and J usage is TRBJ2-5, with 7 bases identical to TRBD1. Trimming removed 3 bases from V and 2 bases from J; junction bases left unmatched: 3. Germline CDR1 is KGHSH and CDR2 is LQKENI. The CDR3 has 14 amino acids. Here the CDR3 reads CASSPRTGQETQYF. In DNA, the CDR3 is TGTGCCAGCTCACCTCGGACAGGTCAAGAGACCCAGTACTTC.

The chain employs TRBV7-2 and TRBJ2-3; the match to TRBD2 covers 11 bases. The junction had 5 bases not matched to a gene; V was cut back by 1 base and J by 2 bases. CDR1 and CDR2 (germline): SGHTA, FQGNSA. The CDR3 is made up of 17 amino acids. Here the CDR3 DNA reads TGTGCCAGCAGCTTAGTGCAGGGACTAGCGGACACAGATACGCAGTATTTT. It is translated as CASSLVQGLADTDTQYF.

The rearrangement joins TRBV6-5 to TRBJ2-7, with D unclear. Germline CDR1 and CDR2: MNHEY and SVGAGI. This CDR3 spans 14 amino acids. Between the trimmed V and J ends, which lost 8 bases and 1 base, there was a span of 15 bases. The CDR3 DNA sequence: TGTGCCAGCGATGCAAGCTTTTGGTCCTACGAGCAGTACTTC. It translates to CASDASFWSYEQYF.

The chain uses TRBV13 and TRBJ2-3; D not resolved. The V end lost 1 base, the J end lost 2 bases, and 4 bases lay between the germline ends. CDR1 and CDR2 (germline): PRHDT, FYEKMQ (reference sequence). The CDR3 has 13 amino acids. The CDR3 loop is CASSLAVTDTQYF. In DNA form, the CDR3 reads TGTGCCAGCAGCTTAGCCGTCACAGATACGCAGTATTTT.

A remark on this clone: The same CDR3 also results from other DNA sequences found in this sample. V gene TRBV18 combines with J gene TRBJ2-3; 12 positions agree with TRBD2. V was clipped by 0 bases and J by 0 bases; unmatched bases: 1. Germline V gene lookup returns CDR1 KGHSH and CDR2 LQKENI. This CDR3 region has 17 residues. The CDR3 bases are TGTGCCAGCTCACCACCGGGGACTAGCGGGAGCACAGATACGCAGTATTTT. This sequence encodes CASSPPGTSGSTDTQYF.

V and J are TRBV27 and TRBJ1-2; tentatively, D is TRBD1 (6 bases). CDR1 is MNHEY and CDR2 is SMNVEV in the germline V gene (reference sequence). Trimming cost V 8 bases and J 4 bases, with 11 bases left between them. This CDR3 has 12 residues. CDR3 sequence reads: CASGTGLYGYTF. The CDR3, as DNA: TGTGCCAGCGGCACAGGGCTCTATGGCTACACCTTC.

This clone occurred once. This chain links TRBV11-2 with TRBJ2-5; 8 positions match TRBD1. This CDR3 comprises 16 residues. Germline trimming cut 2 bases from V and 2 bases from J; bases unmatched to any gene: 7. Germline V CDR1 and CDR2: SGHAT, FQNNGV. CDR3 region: CASSLLGWDRQETQYF. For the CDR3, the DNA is TGTGCCAGCAGCTTACTAGGTTGGGACAGGCAAGAGACCCAGTACTTC.

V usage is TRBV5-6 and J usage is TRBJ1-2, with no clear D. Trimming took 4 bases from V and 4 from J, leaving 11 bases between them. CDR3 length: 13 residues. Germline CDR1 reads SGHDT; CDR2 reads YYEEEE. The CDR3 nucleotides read TGTGCCAGCAGCGACGGACGGGGCTATGGCTACACCTTC. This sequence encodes CASSDGRGYGYTF.

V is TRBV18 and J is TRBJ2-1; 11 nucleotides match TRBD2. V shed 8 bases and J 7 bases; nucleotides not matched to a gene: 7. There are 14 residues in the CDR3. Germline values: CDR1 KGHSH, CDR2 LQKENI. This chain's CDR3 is CASAPGLAVNEQFF. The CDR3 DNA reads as TGTGCCAGCGCGCCGGGACTAGCGGTAAATGAGCAGTTCTTC.

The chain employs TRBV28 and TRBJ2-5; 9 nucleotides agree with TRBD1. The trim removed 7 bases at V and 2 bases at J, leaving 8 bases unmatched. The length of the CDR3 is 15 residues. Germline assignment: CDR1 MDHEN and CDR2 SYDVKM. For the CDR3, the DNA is TGTGCCAGCAAACCGGGACAGGGCCGTCAAGAGACCCAGTACTTC. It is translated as CASKPGQGRQETQYF. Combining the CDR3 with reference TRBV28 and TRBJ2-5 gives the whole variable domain DVKVTQSSRYLVKRTGEKVFLECVQDMDHENMFWYRQDPGLGLRLIYFSYDVKMKEKGDIPEGYSVSREKKERFSLILESASTNQTSMYLCASKPGQGRQETQYFGPGTRLLVL.

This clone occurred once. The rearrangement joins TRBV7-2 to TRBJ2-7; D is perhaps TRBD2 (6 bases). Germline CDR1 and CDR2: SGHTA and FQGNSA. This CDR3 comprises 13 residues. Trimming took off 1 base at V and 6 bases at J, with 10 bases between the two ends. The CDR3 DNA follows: TGTGCCAGCAGCTTAGTGGGGGGTGGCGAGCAGTACTTC. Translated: CASSLVGGGEQYF. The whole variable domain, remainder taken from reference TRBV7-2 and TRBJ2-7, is GAGVSQSPSNKVTEKGKDVELRCDPISGHTALYWYRQSLGQGLEFLIYFQGNSAPDKSGLPSDRFSAERTGGSVSTLTIQRTQQEDSAVYLCASSLVGGGEQYFGPGTRLTVT.

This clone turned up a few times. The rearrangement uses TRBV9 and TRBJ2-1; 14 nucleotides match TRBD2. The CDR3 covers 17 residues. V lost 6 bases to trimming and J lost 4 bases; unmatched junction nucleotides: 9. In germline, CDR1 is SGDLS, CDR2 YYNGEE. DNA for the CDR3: TGTGCCAGCACCCCGGGACTAGCGGGGGACTTTTACAATGAGCAGTTCTTC. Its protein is CASTPGLAGDFYNEQFF.

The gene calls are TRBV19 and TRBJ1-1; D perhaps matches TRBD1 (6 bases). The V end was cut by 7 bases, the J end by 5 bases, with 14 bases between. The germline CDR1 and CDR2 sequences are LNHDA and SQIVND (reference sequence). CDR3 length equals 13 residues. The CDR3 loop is CASKKQGDTEAFF. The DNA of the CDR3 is TGTGCCAGTAAGAAACAGGGTGATACTGAAGCTTTCTTT.